This TCR beta chain was sequenced during a study of radiation and T cells in renal cell carcinoma. Study conclusions and caveats: Pretreatment tumor biopsies were lacking, so baseline clonotypes are unknown. From baseline, blood top tumor clonotypes peaked at 2 weeks post-radiation.

Sequencing was performed with immunoSEQ multiplex PCR; in TCRdb, only in-frame clones are kept and a portion is missing. This sample has about 130,000 clones, with around nine tenths found just once. Time point denoted: baseline pretreatment blood. The treatment: 15 Gy SBRT to primary tumor, nephrectomy 4 weeks later. Serial blood draws occurred at baseline and 2 and 4 weeks post-SBRT. The patient's renal cell carcinoma had clear cell pathology. Concerning this clone itself: Its specificity is unknown.

V lost 7 bases to trimming and J lost 2 bases, with 12 bases between them. Germline CDR1 and CDR2: MNHNS and SASEGT. This CDR3 has 14 amino acids. J is TRBJ1-5 and V is TRBV6-1; TRBD1 might be the D (6 bases). Here the sequenced sample was blood, taken from a patient whose treatment included radiotherapy and nephrectomy. This receptor was obtained from a woman in her forties or fifties with renal cell carcinoma. The CDR3 spells CASKDRQGNQPQHF. CDR3 DNA sequence: TGTGCCAGCAAGGACAGACAGGGCAATCAGCCCCAGCATTTT.